This T cell receptor (beta chain) is from a study of blood T cell repertoires in COVID-19 (dated by TCRdb to 2019 to 2021). Study-level background: Samples covering the acute and convalescent phases of COVID-19 were provided by collaborators in the United States, Italy and Spain. The prospective study material was composed of cDNA or gDNA derived from T cells, B-cell-depleted T cells, or PBMCs. The dataset comprised deeply sampled blood TCRbeta repertoires from subjects exposed to, actively infected with, or recovered from COVID-19. The repertoires were made available in a free public database intended to serve as a resource for research on the immune response to SARS-CoV-2. Samples were obtained from the ongoing ImmuneRACE study (first 160 participants) and from over 1,000 subjects provided by 6 global collaborators. A de-identified subject ID, COVID-19 status, age in years and sex were almost always included in the sample metadata. Where available, HLA class I and class II types were taken from metadata supplied by the sample provider and were not determined by assay-based typing.

A note on this clone: Its antigen is still unknown. Within one base of it there is no much larger clone, and no base qualities were kept.

What the work shows at the level of the full study, not this receptor alone: Clinical and demographic metadata were provided uncurated, with the amount varying by source and participant.

TCRbeta CDR3 regions were amplified from genomic DNA by means of the immunoSEQ Assay, a bias-controlled multiplex PCR. The original methods were these. The number of nucleated cells in each sample was estimated from the amplification of reference gene primers within the assay. To quantify the absolute abundance of each unique TCRbeta CDR3 rearrangement, sequence reads were collapsed and filtered. For each sample, productive Simpson clonality was calculated as the square root of Simpson's diversity index over productive rearrangements. TCRdb took this table from immuneACCESS and kept in-frame rearrangements with V and J called. Such tables lack part of the clones; where checked against another copy, unresolved V genes explain under half of the gap, and the rest is unexplained. V, J and clone size are those of that table, while D and trimming were read from the DNA. Here the sample has some 310,000 clones; roughly 87% occur a single time. The ten biggest clones cover 1% of the sample.

Germline trimming: 2 bases from V, 4 bases from J; junction bases outside gene matches: 12. The CDR3 contains 17 residues, cysteine and phenylalanine counted. Only the CDR3 part of the read is kept: 51 bases, read in frame from the first base. Sequences MDHEN (CDR1) and SYDVKM (CDR2) are obtained from the germline V gene. Each collaborating institution followed its own protocols to collect whole blood in K2EDTA tubes. For TCRbeta analysis, collaborators shipped samples in one of three forms: frozen whole blood, isolated PBMCs, or DNA extracted from either of those sample types. The receptor's source is a man between 50 and 59 years old with active or convalescent COVID-19. Sequenced sample: peripheral blood. The chain was built from TRBV28 and TRBJ2-3; 7 central bases correspond to TRBD2. Here is the DNA: TGTGCCAGCAGTTTAGGACGGGCGGGAGAGATTCCAGATACGCAGTATTTT. Its amino acids are CASSLGRAGEIPDTQYF.